This T cell receptor beta chain was retrieved from a study of blood T cell repertoires in COVID-19. Authors' data handling: Amplification from reference gene primers served as the basis for estimated nucleated cell counts. The data were produced by immunoSEQ multiplex PCR, yet TCRdb's version contains in-frame clones alone and is incomplete. D and trimming were read from the DNA, whereas the V and J calls and clone size are those reported in that table. Found here are over 200,000 clones, approximately 90% of them singletons; the top ten hold approximately 2.4%. What was sequenced was peripheral blood. This clonotype was sampled from a man aged 30-40 years with COVID-19, enrolled during active disease.

The CDR3 loop is CSVQTGVSYEQYF. CDR3 DNA sequence: TGCAGCGTCCAGACAGGGGTTAGCTACGAGCAGTACTTC. This rearrangement joins TRBV29-1 to TRBJ2-7; 8 nucleotides align to TRBD1. The length of the CDR3 is 13 residues. Germline CDR1 is SQVTM and CDR2 is ANQGSEA. Losses at the gene ends were 6 bases for V and 3 bases for J; bases not matched to a gene: 7.